These 19 T cell receptor beta chains share one sample of origin, sequenced in a study of cytomegalovirus exposure and HLA in healthy donors. Use of 60 Vbeta and 13 Jbeta primers characterized the PCR. The data were produced by immunoSEQ multiplex PCR, yet TCRdb's version contains in-frame clones alone and is incomplete. The sample contains about 200,000 clones, 82% of which appear only once. The sample comprised PBMCs. These receptor sequences come from a man aged 35 to 55 in good health and CMV-seropositive.

This chain joins TRBV9 and TRBJ2-3, with 11 bases matching TRBD2. Germline CDR1 SGDLS, CDR2 YYNGEE. The trim removed 10 bases at V and 5 bases at J, leaving 15 bases unmatched. The CDR3 is 16 amino acids. The CDR3 sequence is CASTLAGGPSGDTQYF. In DNA, the CDR3 is TGTGCCTCCACCTTAGCGGGAGGGCCGTCGGGAGATACGCAGTATTTT.

The V and J genes are TRBV18 and TRBJ2-1; unclear D gene. The CDR3 runs 14 residues. Per germline, CDR1 KGHSH and CDR2 LQKENI. The V and J ends lost 3 bases and 6 bases respectively, with 12 bases between them. This CDR3 reads CASSPQGSGNEQFF. The CDR3 DNA is TGTGCCAGCTCACCCCAAGGCTCGGGCAATGAGCAGTTCTTC.

The chain joins TRBV25-1 to TRBJ2-1; TRBD1 might be the D (6 bases). The CDR3 contains 13 residues. V was shortened by 1 base and J by 8 bases, with 9 bases between the two germline ends. CDR1 MGHDK and CDR2 SYGVNS come from the germline V gene. CDR3 amino acids: CASSESRGDEQFF. CDR3 coding DNA: TGTGCCAGCAGTGAATCCAGGGGCGATGAGCAGTTCTTC. Full variable domain (missing parts from reference TRBV25-1 and TRBJ2-1): EADIYQTPRYLVIGTGKKITLECSQTMGHDKMYWYQQDPGMELHLIHYSYGVNSTEKGDLSSESTVSRIRTEHFPLTLESARPSHTSQYLCASSESRGDEQFFGPGTRLTVL.

This clone has more than one count but fewer than ten. The CDR3 region has the DNA TGCGCCAGCAGCGCGGGACAGGCCTTGTACGAGCAGTACGTC. Translation gives CASSAGQALYEQYV. V gene TRBV10-1 combines with J gene TRBJ2-7; 8 positions agree with TRBD1. V was clipped by 6 bases and J by 4 bases; unmatched bases: 8. Germline V gene data show CDR1 as WNHNN and CDR2 as SYGVQD (reference sequence). The CDR3 runs to 14 residues.

The chain links TRBV6-5 to TRBJ1-2; a weak D match, TRBD1 (6 bases). Germline V gene sequence: CDR1 MNHEY, CDR2 SVGAGI. The CDR3 extends over 13 amino acids. The V end was cut by 6 bases, the J end by 2 bases, with 10 bases between. The CDR3 nucleotides are TGTGCCAGCAGGCACAGGGAAAACTATGGCTACACCTTC. Translation: CASRHRENYGYTF.

The chain has TRBV13 and TRBJ1-2; 9 nucleotides line up with TRBD1. Germline V lookup: CDR1 PRHDT, CDR2 FYEKMQ (reference sequence). The CDR3 loop spans 16 amino acids. Trimming at V came to 5 bases and at J to 4 bases, leaving 11 bases not matched to a gene. CDR3 loop: CASSDTGGSRVYGYTF. CDR3 sequence (DNA): TGTGCCAGCAGCGATACAGGGGGCAGTCGCGTCTATGGCTACACCTTC.

The V and J genes are TRBV7-9 and TRBJ1-2; 7 positions agree with TRBD1. J was trimmed by 8 bases and V by 3 bases; bases with no gene match: 9. CDR3 length: 14 amino acids. The V gene's germline CDR1 is SEHNR and CDR2 FQNEAQ (reference sequence). The CDR3 spells CASSFSDRSEGYTF. The CDR3 DNA is TGTGCCAGCAGCTTCTCGGACAGGTCGGAGGGCTACACCTTC.

Details on this clone: Other DNA sequences from this sample encode an identical CDR3 as well. Here the CDR3 DNA reads TGCGCCAGCAGCTCCGGGACAGGGGTGCAAGAGACCCAGTACTTC. It encodes CASSSGTGVQETQYF. The chain has TRBV5-1 and TRBJ2-5, with 10 bases that match TRBD1. With V trimmed by 3 bases and J by 2 bases, 4 bases remained unmatched. Germline V CDR1 and CDR2: SGHRS, YFSETQ. This CDR3 is built from 15 residues.

The chain carries TRBV5-4 and TRBJ2-1; 9 nucleotides line up with TRBD1. The ends lost 2 bases at V and 8 bases at J; junction bases unmatched: 2. The CDR3 consists of 13 residues. Germline assignment: CDR1 SGHNT and CDR2 YYREEE (reference sequence). The CDR3 bases are TGTGCCAGCAGCTTCGACAGGGGGGATGAGCAGTTCTTC. This gives the protein CASSFDRGDEQFF. The full variable domain, rest sourced from reference TRBV5-4 and TRBJ2-1, is ETGVTQSPTHLIKTRGQQVTLRCSSQSGHNTVSWYQQALGQGPQFIFQYYREEENGRGNFPPRFSGLQFPNYSSELNVNALELDDSALYLCASSFDRGDEQFFGPGTRLTVL.

This clone was found a few times. The chain carries TRBV30 and TRBJ2-5, with 12 bases matching TRBD2. Germline CDR1 is GTSNPN and CDR2 is SVGIG (reference sequence). This CDR3 is 18 amino acids long. The V and J ends lost 4 bases and 5 bases, in that order; junction bases with no gene match: 17. As DNA, the CDR3 is TGTGCCTGGACCGTCGGGCTAGCGGGAGGGCCGTACGGGGAGACCCAGTACTTC. Translation gives CAWTVGLAGGPYGETQYF. Drawing the rest from reference TRBV30 and TRBJ2-5, the complete variable domain is SQTIHQWPATLVQPVGSPLSLECTVEGTSNPNLYWYRQAAGRGLQLLFYSVGIGQISSEVPQNLSASRPQDRQFILSSKKLLLSDSGFYLCAWTVGLAGGPYGETQYFGPGTRLLVL.

The chain carries TRBV6-5 and TRBJ1-1; D uncertain. V lost 0 bases to trimming and J lost 5 bases, with 13 bases between them. Germline lookup yields CDR1 MNHEY and CDR2 SVGAGI. There are 15 residues in the CDR3. The CDR3 is CASSYSRGGKTEAFF. CDR3 bases: TGTGCCAGCAGTTACTCGAGAGGAGGAAAAACTGAAGCTTTCTTT.

This sequence joins TRBV7-9 and TRBJ2-3; TRBD2 matches 8 bases. Germline trimming cut 0 bases from V and 3 bases from J; bases unmatched to any gene: 8. CDR3 length: 17 amino acids. From germline, CDR1 is SEHNR and CDR2 FQNEAQ (reference sequence). The CDR3 nucleotides read TGTGCCAGCAGCTTAGCGTGGGAGCGGGAGAGGACAGATACGCAGTATTTT. Translation: CASSLAWERERTDTQYF.

The chain has TRBV6-4 and TRBJ2-2; D is undetermined. V lost 2 bases and J 6 bases, leaving 7 bases between the germline ends. CDR3 size: 13 residues. Germline-derived CDR1 and CDR2 are MRHNA and SNTAGT. The CDR3 nucleotides are TGTGCCAGCAGTGACGGGCTACCCGGGGAGCTGTTTTTT. It specifies CASSDGLPGELFF.

The gene calls are TRBV6-6 and TRBJ2-5, with TRBD2 as a possible D gene (5 bases). Judging by the DNA end, TRBJ2-7 fits better; the J call may be wrong. Germline V gives CDR1 MNHNY, CDR2 SVGAGI (reference sequence). CDR3 length: 13 residues. The CDR3 spells CASSSWTRDEQYF. The CDR3 DNA reads TGTGCCAGCAGTTCCTGGACTCGCGACGAGCAGTACTTC.

The CDR3 nucleotides read TGTGCCAGCAGTTTTCTAGCGGGAGTAGGTAATGAGCAGTTCTTC. This codes for CASSFLAGVGNEQFF. The chain couples TRBV27 to TRBJ2-1, with 10 bases fitting TRBD2. The V and J ends lost 3 bases and 7 bases, in that order; junction bases with no gene match: 6. The CDR3 extends over 15 amino acids. Germline CDR1 is MNHEY and CDR2 is SMNVEV (reference sequence).

This rearrangement joins TRBV7-9 to TRBJ2-7, with D possibly matching TRBD2 (6 bases). The CDR3 totals 13 residues. Trimming took 10 bases from V and 2 from J, leaving 15 bases between them. The germline V gene encodes CDR1 SEHNR and CDR2 FQNEAQ (reference sequence). The DNA of the CDR3 is TGTGCCATCTCCCCGGCGGGAACCTACGAGCAGTACTTC. Amino acids: CAISPAGTYEQYF.

This rearrangement joins TRBV5-1 to TRBJ1-4; D is unclear. CDR1 and CDR2 from the germline V gene are SGHRS and YFSETQ. Trimming took off 3 bases at V and 4 bases at J, with 16 bases between the two ends. The CDR3 consists of 16 residues. The CDR3 nucleotides read TGCGCCAGCAGCTCCCGAGCCCGAACCGATAATGAAAAACTGTTTTTT. It encodes CASSSRARTDNEKLFF.

This clone came up a few times. This chain connects TRBV29-1 to TRBJ2-1, with 7 positions matching TRBD2. Losses at the gene ends were 6 bases for V and 10 bases for J; bases not matched to a gene: 12. The germline V gene has CDR1 SQVTM and CDR2 ANQGSEA. CDR3 length equals 13 residues. Written as DNA, the CDR3 is TGCAGCGTCGTGGCGGGAGCGGTTTCAGAGCAGTTCTTC. It translates to CSVVAGAVSEQFF.

The chain has TRBV5-1 and TRBJ2-2, with 13 bases lining up with TRBD2. From germline, CDR1 is SGHRS and CDR2 YFSETQ. The length of the CDR3 is 18 residues. The trim removed 4 bases at V and 4 bases at J, leaving 10 bases unmatched. Written as DNA, the CDR3 is TGCGCCAGCAGCGGCACTAGCGGGAGGGCCCAGGGCACCGGGGAGCTGTTTTTT. This sequence encodes CASSGTSGRAQGTGELFF. Supplemented by reference TRBV5-1 and TRBJ2-2, the full variable domain reads KAGVTQTPRYLIKTRGQQVTLSCSPISGHRSVSWYQQTPGQGLQFLFEYFSETQRNKGNFPGRFSGRQFSNSRSEMNVSTLELGDSALYLCASSGTSGRAQGTGELFFGEGSRLTVL.